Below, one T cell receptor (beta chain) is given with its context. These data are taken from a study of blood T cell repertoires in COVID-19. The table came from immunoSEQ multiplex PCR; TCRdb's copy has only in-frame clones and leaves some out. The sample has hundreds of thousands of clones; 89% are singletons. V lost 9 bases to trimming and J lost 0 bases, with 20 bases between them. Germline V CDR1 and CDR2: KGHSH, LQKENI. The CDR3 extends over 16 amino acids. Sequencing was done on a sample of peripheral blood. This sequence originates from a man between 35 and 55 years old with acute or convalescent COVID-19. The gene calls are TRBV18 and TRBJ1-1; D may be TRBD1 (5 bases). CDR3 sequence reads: CASSYGLTVMNTEAFF. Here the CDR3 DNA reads TGTGCCAGTAGTTACGGGTTGACAGTCATGAACACTGAAGCTTTCTTT.